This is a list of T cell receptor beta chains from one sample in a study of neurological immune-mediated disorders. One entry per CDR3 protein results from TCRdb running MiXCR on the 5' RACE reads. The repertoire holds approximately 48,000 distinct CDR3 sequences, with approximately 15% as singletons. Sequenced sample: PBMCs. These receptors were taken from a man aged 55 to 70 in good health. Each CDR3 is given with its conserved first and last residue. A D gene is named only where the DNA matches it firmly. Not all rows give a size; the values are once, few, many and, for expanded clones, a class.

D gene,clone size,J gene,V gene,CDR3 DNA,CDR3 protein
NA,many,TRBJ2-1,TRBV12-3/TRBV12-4,TGTGCCAGCAGTTTCATGGCTGGTCTATACAATGAGCAGTTCTTC,CASSFMAGLYNEQFF
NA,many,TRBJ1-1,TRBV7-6,TGTGCCAGCAGCCTTACAGGGTCCTCCACTGAAGCTTTCTTT,CASSLTGSSTEAFF
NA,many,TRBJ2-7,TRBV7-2,TGTGCCAGCAGCTTAGGGGCCGAGCAGTACTTC,CASSLGAEQYF
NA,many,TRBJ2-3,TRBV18,TGTGCCAGCTCACTTGGACAGAGCACAGATACGCAGTATTTT,CASSLGQSTDTQYF
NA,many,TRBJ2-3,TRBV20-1,TGCAGTGCTAGCGCCCCTCAGGGGGGAACAGATACGCAGTATTTT,CSASAPQGGTDTQYF
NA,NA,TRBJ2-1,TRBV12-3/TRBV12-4,TGTGCCAGCACCAGCACGGGGATGGGAGCCTACAATGAGCAGTTCTTC,CASTSTGMGAYNEQFF
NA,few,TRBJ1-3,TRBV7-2,TGTGCCAGCAGCTTATATTCGGTTCCTGGAAACACCATATATTTT,CASSLYSVPGNTIYF
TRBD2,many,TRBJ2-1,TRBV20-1,TGCAGTGCTAGGCCTGGCCTCTTAGCGGGAGGAAACAATGAGCAGTTCTTC,CSARPGLLAGGNNEQFF
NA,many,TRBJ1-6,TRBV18,TGTGCCAGCTCACCACCGAGGACAGAGAATTCACCCCTCCACTTT,CASSPPRTENSPLHF
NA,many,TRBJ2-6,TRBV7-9,TGTGCCAGCGCCTCCTTATCTGGGGCCAACGTCCTGACTTTC,CASASLSGANVLTF
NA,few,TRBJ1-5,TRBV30,TGTGCCTGGAGTAAAGGACCGAACAATCAGCCCCAGCATTTT,CAWSKGPNNQPQHF
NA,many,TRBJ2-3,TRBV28,TGTGCCAGCAGTTTTGGTGGGGTCAGCACAGATACGCAGTATTTT,CASSFGGVSTDTQYF
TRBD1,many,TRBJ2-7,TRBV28,TGTGCCAGCAGTCGACAGGGTACAAACGAGCAGTACTTC,CASSRQGTNEQYF
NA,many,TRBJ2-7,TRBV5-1,TGCGCCAGCAGCTTAGGGGCTAGCGTCTCCTACGAGCAGTACTTC,CASSLGASVSYEQYF
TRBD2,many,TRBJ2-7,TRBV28,TGTGCCAGCAGTTTAATGGCACTAGCGAGCTACGAGCAGTACTTC,CASSLMALASYEQYF